This T cell receptor (beta chain) was sequenced during a study of T cell responses to AZD1222 COVID-19 vaccine. Whole-study context: Pooled samples include second doses given at about 4 or 12 weeks. Study findings and constraints: Unmutated regions of variants are reportedly targeted by nearly half of spike-specific TCRs.

Trimming pared 4 bases from V and 5 bases from J, leaving 10 bases between. The CDR3 sequence is 13 residues long. Germline CDR1 LGHDT, CDR2 YNNKEL (reference sequence). Using immunoSEQ multiplex PCR, the repertoire was profiled, and TCRdb retains in-frame clones only, with some absent. The data show approximately 100,000 clones, 80% to 90% seen once. This clone appeared a few times. Its antigen remains unknown. This chain joins TRBV3-1 (or the pseudogene TRBV3-2) and TRBJ2-3; D unresolved. The clonotype comes from an adult in good health. This specimen was peripheral blood, taken on day 0 of AZD1222 vaccination. The CDR3 is CASSPSVEDTQYF. The CDR3 DNA is TGTGCCAGCAGCCCTAGTGTGGAAGATACGCAGTATTTT.